This is a list of T cell receptor beta chains from one sample in a study of OX40 agonist ivuxolimab in advanced cancers. Assay: immunoSEQ multiplex PCR; the TCRdb copy retains only in-frame clones and omits some. The sample consists of 80,000 or so clones, approximately 89% of them appearing once. Source: CD4+ or CD8+ T cells sorted from blood, taken in a trial of the OX40 agonist ivuxolimab. These receptors all stem from an adult with an advanced solid tumor such as melanoma, head and neck, liver or kidney cancer. Each CDR3 is given with its conserved first and last residue. Fields, in order: J gene, V gene, D gene, clone size, CDR3 DNA, CDR3 protein. D genes are given only for firm matches. Only part of the rows carry a size: once, few, many, or a class if the clone is expanded.

j_gene: TRBJ2-4
v_gene: TRBV5-4
d_gene: NA
abundance: NA
CDR3nt: TGTGCCAGCAGCTTGGGGTCAGTTTTCGGGACCAGGGCCAAAAACATTCAGTACTTC
CDR3aa: CASSLGSVFGTRAKNIQYF

j_gene: TRBJ2-7
v_gene: TRBV5-5
d_gene: TRBD1
abundance: NA
CDR3nt: TGTGCCAGCAGTTTACAGGGGGCGAGGGGCTACGAGCAGTACTTC
CDR3aa: CASSLQGARGYEQYF

j_gene: TRBJ2-2
v_gene: TRBV27
d_gene: NA
abundance: NA
CDR3nt: TGTGCCAGCAGTTTTTTGGGTGGAGTCACCGGGGAGCTGTTTTTT
CDR3aa: CASSFLGGVTGELFF

j_gene: TRBJ1-6
v_gene: TRBV5-1
d_gene: NA
abundance: NA
CDR3nt: TGCGCCAGCAGCTTGGATGGCAGGGTATACAATTCACCCCTCCACTTT
CDR3aa: CASSLDGRVYNSPLHF

j_gene: TRBJ1-1
v_gene: TRBV19
d_gene: NA
abundance: NA
CDR3nt: TGTGCCAGTAGCCGGGGTCAGGGGTTGGAAGCTTTCTTT
CDR3aa: CASSRGQGLEAFF

j_gene: TRBJ1-4
v_gene: TRBV27
d_gene: NA
abundance: NA
CDR3nt: TGTGCCAGCGCTCGTCGGGGGAAGAATGAAAAACTGTTTTTT
CDR3aa: CASARRGKNEKLFF

j_gene: TRBJ1-2
v_gene: TRBV2
d_gene: TRBD1
abundance: NA
CDR3nt: TGTGCCAGCAGCACGGACAGGTCCGTGGTGTCCTATGGCTACACCTTC
CDR3aa: CASSTDRSVVSYGYTF

j_gene: TRBJ1-4
v_gene: TRBV6-1
d_gene: NA
abundance: NA
CDR3nt: TGTGCCAGCAGTGACGGGGGGCGGCGGGCTAATGAAAAACTGTTTTTT
CDR3aa: CASSDGGRRANEKLFF

j_gene: TRBJ2-5
v_gene: TRBV7-8
d_gene: NA
abundance: NA
CDR3nt: TGTGCCAGCAGCTTAGCGGGGCTCCAAGAGACCCAGTACTTC
CDR3aa: CASSLAGLQETQYF

j_gene: TRBJ1-6
v_gene: TRBV5-1
d_gene: NA
abundance: NA
CDR3nt: TGCGCCAGCAGTTCTAGAACGAGGGTTGGAGAAAATTCACCCCTCCACTTT
CDR3aa: CASSSRTRVGENSPLHF

j_gene: TRBJ2-7
v_gene: TRBV10-1
d_gene: TRBD2
abundance: NA
CDR3nt: TGCGCCAGCCTCGCGGGGGGGGAGAGCTCCTACGAGCAGTACTTC
CDR3aa: CASLAGGESSYEQYF

j_gene: TRBJ2-3
v_gene: TRBV28
d_gene: TRBD2
abundance: NA
CDR3nt: TGTGCCAGCAGTTTTCTAGCGGGACGCACAGATACGCAGTATTTT
CDR3aa: CASSFLAGRTDTQYF

j_gene: TRBJ2-7
v_gene: TRBV28
d_gene: TRBD1
abundance: once
CDR3nt: TGTGCCAGCAGGGCCGCCGGGACAGGGAGTTACGAGCAGTACTTC
CDR3aa: CASRAAGTGSYEQYF

j_gene: TRBJ1-6
v_gene: TRBV6-1
d_gene: NA
abundance: once
CDR3nt: TGTGCCAGCAGCGAAGCGGATCCCGGGGGGAATTCACCCCTCCACTTT
CDR3aa: CASSEADPGGNSPLHF

j_gene: TRBJ1-2
v_gene: TRBV30
d_gene: NA
abundance: NA
CDR3nt: TGTGCCTGGAGTCATGGGGCCGGGGAGCGCACCTTC
CDR3aa: CAWSHGAGERTF

j_gene: TRBJ2-3
v_gene: TRBV15
d_gene: TRBD2
abundance: NA
CDR3nt: TGTGCCACCAGCCGGAGCGGGGGGCGCACAGATACGCAGTATTTT
CDR3aa: CATSRSGGRTDTQYF

j_gene: TRBJ2-2
v_gene: TRBV13
d_gene: NA
abundance: NA
CDR3nt: TGTGCCAGCAGCTCAAGTGGCCAGCAGGGGCCTCGTTTTGCCGGGGAGCTGTTTTTT
CDR3aa: CASSSSGQQGPRFAGELFF

j_gene: TRBJ2-3
v_gene: TRBV7-7
d_gene: NA
abundance: NA
CDR3nt: TGTGCCAGCAGCTTAGGGCACCCCGACACAGATACGCAGTATTTT
CDR3aa: CASSLGHPDTDTQYF

j_gene: TRBJ2-1
v_gene: TRBV28
d_gene: NA
abundance: NA
CDR3nt: TGTGCCAGCAGTTTAACCTACAATGAGCAGTTCTTC
CDR3aa: CASSLTYNEQFF

j_gene: TRBJ1-4
v_gene: TRBV5-1
d_gene: TRBD1
abundance: NA
CDR3nt: TGCGCCAGCAGCTTGGTGTCAGGGGGTGAAAAACTGTTTTTT
CDR3aa: CASSLVSGGEKLFF

j_gene: TRBJ1-2
v_gene: TRBV10-2
d_gene: NA
abundance: NA
CDR3nt: TGCGCCAGCAGTGTAGACTATGGCTACACCTTC
CDR3aa: CASSVDYGYTF

j_gene: TRBJ2-3
v_gene: TRBV5-6
d_gene: NA
abundance: once
CDR3nt: TGTGCCAGCAGCTTGAATAGAGGCGCAACCACAGATACGCAGTATTTT
CDR3aa: CASSLNRGATTDTQYF

j_gene: TRBJ2-1
v_gene: TRBV5-1
d_gene: NA
abundance: NA
CDR3nt: TGCGCCAGCAGCTTCCCGGGGTACAATGAGCAGTTCTTC
CDR3aa: CASSFPGYNEQFF

j_gene: TRBJ2-2
v_gene: TRBV4-2
d_gene: NA
abundance: NA
CDR3nt: TGTGCCAGCAGCCGCAGGAGAGACGGTCCCGGGGAGCTGTTTTTT
CDR3aa: CASSRRRDGPGELFF

j_gene: TRBJ2-2
v_gene: TRBV2
d_gene: NA
abundance: NA
CDR3nt: TGTGCCAGCAGTGAAATTGGGGTGGGGGTGAACACCGGGGAGCTGTTTTTT
CDR3aa: CASSEIGVGVNTGELFF

j_gene: TRBJ1-2
v_gene: TRBV28
d_gene: TRBD1
abundance: NA
CDR3nt: TGTGCCAGCACCCTCGACAGGGAATATGGCTACACCTTC
CDR3aa: CASTLDREYGYTF

j_gene: TRBJ1-2
v_gene: TRBV5-1
d_gene: TRBD1
abundance: NA
CDR3nt: TGCGCCAGCAGCTTGGGGACAGGGATATACTCCTATGGCTACACCTTC
CDR3aa: CASSLGTGIYSYGYTF

j_gene: TRBJ1-4
v_gene: TRBV28
d_gene: NA
abundance: NA
CDR3nt: TGTGCCAGCAGTACCCCTTGGGGCAGCGCCGCAACTAATGAAAAACTGTTTTTT
CDR3aa: CASSTPWGSAATNEKLFF

j_gene: TRBJ1-6
v_gene: TRBV30
d_gene: NA
abundance: NA
CDR3nt: TGTGCCTGGCGAGAGGTCAGCTCCTATAATTCACCCCTCCACTTT
CDR3aa: CAWREVSSYNSPLHF

j_gene: TRBJ1-5
v_gene: TRBV5-4
d_gene: NA
abundance: NA
CDR3nt: TGTGCCAGCAGCTGGGGACGGAATCAGCCCCAGCATTTT
CDR3aa: CASSWGRNQPQHF

j_gene: TRBJ1-5
v_gene: TRBV18
d_gene: TRBD1
abundance: NA
CDR3nt: TGTGCCAGCTCACCACAGGGGGCGCTGGATCAGCCCCAGCATTTT
CDR3aa: CASSPQGALDQPQHF

j_gene: TRBJ2-3
v_gene: TRBV7-2
d_gene: NA
abundance: NA
CDR3nt: TGTGCCAGCAGCTTAGAACCAAGGGACCACACAGATACGCAGTATTTT
CDR3aa: CASSLEPRDHTDTQYF

j_gene: TRBJ2-7
v_gene: TRBV6-5
d_gene: TRBD1
abundance: few
CDR3nt: TGTGCCAGCAGGGGGTCAGGGGGTTCCTACGAGCAGTACTTC
CDR3aa: CASRGSGGSYEQYF

j_gene: TRBJ1-2
v_gene: TRBV10-3
d_gene: NA
abundance: NA
CDR3nt: TGTGCCACCCAGCCGCCTAACTATGGCTACACCTTC
CDR3aa: CATQPPNYGYTF

j_gene: TRBJ2-3
v_gene: TRBV6-6
d_gene: TRBD1
abundance: NA
CDR3nt: TGTGCCAGCAGGGCGTGGGACAGGTTAACAGATACGCAGTATTTT
CDR3aa: CASRAWDRLTDTQYF

j_gene: TRBJ1-2
v_gene: TRBV5-1
d_gene: NA
abundance: NA
CDR3nt: TGCGCCAGCAGCTTGTATCTTAGCTATGGCTACACCTTC
CDR3aa: CASSLYLSYGYTF

j_gene: TRBJ1-1
v_gene: TRBV7-9
d_gene: NA
abundance: NA
CDR3nt: TGTGCCAGCAGCTTAGTTCTCACTGAAGCTTTCTTT
CDR3aa: CASSLVLTEAFF

j_gene: TRBJ2-3
v_gene: TRBV7-2
d_gene: TRBD2
abundance: NA
CDR3nt: TGTGCCAGCAGCTTAATCAGCGGGAGACTTGTAGATACGCAGTATTTT
CDR3aa: CASSLISGRLVDTQYF

j_gene: TRBJ1-5
v_gene: TRBV28
d_gene: NA
abundance: NA
CDR3nt: TGTGCCAGCAGTTTAGTGAGTAGCAATCAGCCCCAGCATTTT
CDR3aa: CASSLVSSNQPQHF

j_gene: TRBJ1-2
v_gene: TRBV7-3
d_gene: TRBD1
abundance: NA
CDR3nt: TGTGCCAGCAGCAGGTCCGGGACAGACTTTTTCTATGGCTACACCTTC
CDR3aa: CASSRSGTDFFYGYTF

j_gene: TRBJ2-5
v_gene: TRBV5-4
d_gene: NA
abundance: NA
CDR3nt: TGTGCCAGCAGCTTAGGGCAGAGAGAGACCCAGTACTTC
CDR3aa: CASSLGQRETQYF

j_gene: TRBJ1-2
v_gene: TRBV19
d_gene: NA
abundance: NA
CDR3nt: TGTGCCAGTAGCCCCGACCCCGGCCCTTACTATGGCTACACCTTC
CDR3aa: CASSPDPGPYYGYTF